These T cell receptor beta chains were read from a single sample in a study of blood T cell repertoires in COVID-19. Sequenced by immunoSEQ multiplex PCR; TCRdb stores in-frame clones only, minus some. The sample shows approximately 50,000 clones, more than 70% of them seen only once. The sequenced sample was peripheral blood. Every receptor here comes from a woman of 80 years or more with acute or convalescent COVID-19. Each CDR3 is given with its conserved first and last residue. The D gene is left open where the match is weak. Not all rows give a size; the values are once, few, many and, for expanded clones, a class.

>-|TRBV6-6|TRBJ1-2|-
CASSYSRLGAEGYTF
TGTGCCAGCAGTTACTCCCGCCTAGGGGCAGAGGGCTACACCTTC
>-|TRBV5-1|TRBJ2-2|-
CASSPLDSKSGELFF
TGCGCCAGCAGCCCGCTGGACAGTAAGTCCGGGGAGCTGTTTTTT
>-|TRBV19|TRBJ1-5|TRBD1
CASSRHGTASNQPQHF
TGTGCCAGTAGTAGACACGGGACAGCCTCCAATCAGCCCCAGCATTTT
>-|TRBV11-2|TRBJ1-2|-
CASSLVGQVYGYTF
TGTGCCAGCAGCTTAGTGGGTCAGGTCTATGGCTACACCTTC
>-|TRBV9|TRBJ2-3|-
CASSVGPAGDTQYF
TGTGCCAGCAGCGTAGGCCCGGCGGGGGATACGCAGTATTTT
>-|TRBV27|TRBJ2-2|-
CASSPVLGELFF
TGTGCCAGCAGCCCCGTACTGGGGGAGCTGTTTTTT
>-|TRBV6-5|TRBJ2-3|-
CASSYSIGSAPDTQYF
TGTGCCAGCAGTTACTCGATAGGTAGCGCCCCAGATACGCAGTATTTT
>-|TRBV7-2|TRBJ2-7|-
CASSLTNHYEQYF
TGTGCCAGCAGCTTAACTAATCACTACGAGCAGTACTTC
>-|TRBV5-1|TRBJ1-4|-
CASSPTVNHEKLFF
TGCGCCAGCAGCCCGACAGTCAACCATGAAAAACTGTTTTTT
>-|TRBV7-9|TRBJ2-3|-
CASSHSESGLTDTQYF
TGTGCCAGCAGCCATTCGGAAAGCGGCCTCACAGATACGCAGTATTTT
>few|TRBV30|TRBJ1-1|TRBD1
CAWSFRDRSGDTEAFF
TGTGCCTGGTCTTTCCGGGACAGAAGTGGGGACACTGAAGCTTTCTTT
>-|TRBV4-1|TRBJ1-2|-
CASSQDEGQSNYGYTF
TGCGCCAGCAGCCAAGATGAGGGTCAGAGTAACTATGGCTACACCTTC
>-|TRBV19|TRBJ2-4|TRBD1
CASGQGIAKNIQYF
TGTGCCAGTGGACAGGGAATAGCCAAAAACATTCAGTACTTC
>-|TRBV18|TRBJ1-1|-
CASSPSGDWFF
TGTGCCAGCTCACCATCCGGTGATTGGTTCTTT
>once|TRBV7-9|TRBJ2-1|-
CASSPVGGRTYNEQFF
TGTGCCAGCAGCCCCGTGGGGGGGCGAACCTACAATGAGCAGTTCTTC
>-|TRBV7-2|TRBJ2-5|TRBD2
CASSLLREGTQYF
TGTGCCAGCAGCTTATTAAGGGAGGGAACCCAGTACTTC
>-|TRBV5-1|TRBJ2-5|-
CASSLTQEGTQYF
TGCGCCAGCAGCCTGACCCAGGAAGGGACCCAGTACTTC
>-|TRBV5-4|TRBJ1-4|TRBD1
CASSWDRATNEKLFF
TGTGCCAGCAGTTGGGACAGGGCAACTAATGAAAAACTGTTTTTT
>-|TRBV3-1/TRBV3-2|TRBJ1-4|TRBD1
CASSPPGQGGEKLFF
TGTGCCAGCAGCCCCCCGGGACAGGGTGGTGAAAAACTGTTTTTT
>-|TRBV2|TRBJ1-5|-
CASHRDNNQPQHF
TGTGCCAGCCACCGGGACAACAATCAGCCCCAGCATTTT